This note documents a single TCR beta chain sequence. This record comes from a study of T-cell memory formation after mild COVID-19. CDR3 length: 13 residues. From germline, CDR1 is DFQATT and CDR2 SNEGSKA (reference sequence). The ends lost 5 bases at V and 7 bases at J; junction bases unmatched: 7. TCRdb recomputed calls from the 5' RACE reads with MiXCR, one row per CDR3 protein. The sample lists roughly 450,000 distinct CDR3 sequences; roughly 20% were seen once. The source material was PBMCs or a T cell subset sorted from them (not recorded which). This sequence originates from an adult woman who had mild COVID-19 (a few samples of this study predate the infection). Cell type and time point are not known. The rearrangement joins TRBV20-1 to TRBJ1-5; TRBD1 matches at 8 bases. The CDR3 DNA sequence: TGCAGTGCTGGACAGGGTGGGGGCCAGCCCCAGCATTTT. Amino acids: CSAGQGGGQPQHF.